This T cell receptor (beta chain) is from a study of cytomegalovirus exposure and HLA in healthy donors. Study results and limitations: Later analysis showed TCR association rates varying by HLA locus, highest for DRB1 and lowest for HLA-C.

The PCR made use of 60 Vbeta and 13 Jbeta primers. Clones were read by immunoSEQ multiplex PCR, and TCRdb kept only the in-frame ones, dropping some. Of over 200,000 clones in the sample, almost 85% were seen once. The germline V gene encodes CDR1 GTSNPN and CDR2 SVGIG (reference sequence). V gave up 4 bases and J gave up 7 bases, with 8 bases separating them. CDR3 size: 12 residues. This clone has only a few counts. No antigen is known for it. The origin of this receptor is a woman aged 40 to 55 in good health and CMV-seronegative. Sequences were obtained from PBMCs. This chain joins TRBV30 and TRBJ1-6; D gene unclear. CDR3 in DNA: TGTGCCTGGAAAACGCGCAATTCACCCCTCCACTTT. Residues: CAWKTRNSPLHF.